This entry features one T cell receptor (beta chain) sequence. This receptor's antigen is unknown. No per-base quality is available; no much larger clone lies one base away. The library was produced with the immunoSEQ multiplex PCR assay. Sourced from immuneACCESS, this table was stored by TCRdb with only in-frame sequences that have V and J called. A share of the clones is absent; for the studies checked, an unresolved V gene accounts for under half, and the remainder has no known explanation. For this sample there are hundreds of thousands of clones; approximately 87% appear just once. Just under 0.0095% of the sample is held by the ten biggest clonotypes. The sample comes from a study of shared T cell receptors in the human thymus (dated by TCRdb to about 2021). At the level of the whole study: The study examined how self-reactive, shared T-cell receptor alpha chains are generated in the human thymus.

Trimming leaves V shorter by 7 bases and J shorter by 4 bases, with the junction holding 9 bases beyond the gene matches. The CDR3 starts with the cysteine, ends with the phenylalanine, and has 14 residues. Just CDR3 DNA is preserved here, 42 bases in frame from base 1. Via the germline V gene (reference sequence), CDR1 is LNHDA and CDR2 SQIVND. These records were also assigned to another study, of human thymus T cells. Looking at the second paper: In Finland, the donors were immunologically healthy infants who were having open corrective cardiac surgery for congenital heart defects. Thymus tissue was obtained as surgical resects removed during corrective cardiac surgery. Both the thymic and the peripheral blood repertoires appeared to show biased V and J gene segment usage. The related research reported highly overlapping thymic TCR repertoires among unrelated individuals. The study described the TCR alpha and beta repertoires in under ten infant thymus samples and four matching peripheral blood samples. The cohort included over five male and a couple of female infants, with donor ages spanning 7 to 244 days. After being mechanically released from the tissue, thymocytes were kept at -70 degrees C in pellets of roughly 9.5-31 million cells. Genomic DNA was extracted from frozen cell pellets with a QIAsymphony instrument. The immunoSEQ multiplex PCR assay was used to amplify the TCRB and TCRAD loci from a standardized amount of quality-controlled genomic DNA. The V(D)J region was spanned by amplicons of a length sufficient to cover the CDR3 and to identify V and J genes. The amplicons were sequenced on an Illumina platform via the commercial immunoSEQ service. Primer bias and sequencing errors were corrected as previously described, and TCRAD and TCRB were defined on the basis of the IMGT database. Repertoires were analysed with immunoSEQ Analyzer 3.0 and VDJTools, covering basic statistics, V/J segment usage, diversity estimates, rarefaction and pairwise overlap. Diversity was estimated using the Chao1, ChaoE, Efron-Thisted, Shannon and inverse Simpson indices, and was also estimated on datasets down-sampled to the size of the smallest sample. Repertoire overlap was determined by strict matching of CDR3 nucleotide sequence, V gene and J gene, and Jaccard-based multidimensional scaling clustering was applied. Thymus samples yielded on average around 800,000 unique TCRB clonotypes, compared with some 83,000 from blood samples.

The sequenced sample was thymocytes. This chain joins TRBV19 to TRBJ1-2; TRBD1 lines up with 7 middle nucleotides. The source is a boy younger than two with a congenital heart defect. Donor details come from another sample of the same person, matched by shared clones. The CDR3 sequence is CASTATGKGYGYTF. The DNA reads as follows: TGTGCCAGTACCGCGACAGGGAAGGGCTATGGCTACACCTTC.